One and the same sample provided the 25 T cell receptor beta chains below, sequenced in a study of T cell changes during pregnancy in multiple sclerosis. The assay was immunoSEQ multiplex PCR, and TCRdb's table has in-frame clones only and misses some. The sample lists 35,000 to 45,000 clones, 75% to 95% occurring once. The specimen was CD4+ T cells from peripheral blood mononuclear cells, collected in the third trimester of pregnancy. These receptors were taken from a female donor with multiple sclerosis, enrolled in a pregnancy study.

The chain couples TRBV28 to TRBJ2-5; D not certain. The CDR3 loop spans 13 amino acids. Germline V gives CDR1 MDHEN, CDR2 SYDVKM. Trimming left V 4 bases short and J 0 bases short, with 6 bases between. This chain's CDR3 is CASSSQYQETQYF. The CDR3 DNA reads as TGTGCCAGCAGTTCTCAGTACCAAGAGACCCAGTACTTC.

The chain employs TRBV19 and TRBJ1-5; 9 nucleotides align to TRBD1. CDR3 length equals 16 residues. In germline, CDR1 is LNHDA, CDR2 SQIVND (reference sequence). Trimming at V came to 4 bases and at J to 3 bases, leaving 7 bases not matched to a gene. DNA for the CDR3: TGTGCCAGTAGTAAGAGGACAGGGGCCCCCAATCAGCCCCAGCATTTT. It specifies CASSKRTGAPNQPQHF.

The chain uses TRBV25-1 and TRBJ1-4; tentatively, D is TRBD1 (6 bases). Deletions cut 0 bases from V and 8 bases from J, with 10 bases between. Germline V CDR1 and CDR2: MGHDK, SYGVNS. This CDR3 region has 14 residues. The CDR3 region is CASSEYQGYEKLFF. In DNA, the CDR3 is TGTGCCAGCAGTGAATACCAGGGGTACGAAAAACTGTTTTTT.

This chain joins TRBV2 and TRBJ1-2; D gene ambiguous. From germline, CDR1 is SNHLY and CDR2 FYNNEI. The CDR3 totals 14 residues. Trimming cost V 6 bases and J 8 bases, with 19 bases left between them. CDR3: CASRGSGSRGGYTF. Here the CDR3 DNA reads TGTGCCAGCAGAGGAAGTGGGTCTAGAGGAGGCTACACCTTC. Full variable domain (rest looked up from reference TRBV2 and TRBJ1-2): EPEVTQTPSHQVTQMGQEVILRCVPISNHLYFYWYRQILGQKVEFLVSFYNNEISEKSEIFDDQFSVERPDGSNFTLKIRSTKLEDSAMYFCASRGSGSRGGYTFGSGTRLTVV.

This clone is a singleton in its sample. The rearrangement links TRBV6-1 to TRBJ1-1; the D gene is possibly TRBD1 (5 bases). CDR1 MNHNS and CDR2 SASEGT come from the germline V gene. Trimming removed 1 base at V and 4 bases at J, with 13 bases between. The CDR3 has 15 amino acids. The CDR3 region is CASSEVGRASTEAFF. CDR3 coding DNA: TGTGCCAGCAGTGAAGTGGGCAGGGCCAGCACTGAAGCTTTCTTT.

The gene calls are TRBV4-1 and TRBJ2-2; 16 nucleotides align to TRBD2. The length of the CDR3 is 17 residues. CDR1 is MGHRA and CDR2 is YSYEKL in the germline V gene. V was pared by 4 bases and J by 4 bases, with 3 bases of the junction left unmatched. DNA of the CDR3: TGCGCCAGCAGCCTGGGACTAGCGGGAGGGTCCACCGGGGAGCTGTTTTTT. This encodes CASSLGLAGGSTGELFF.

The CDR3 protein is CASSSAGQGARNSPLHF. The CDR3 DNA sequence: TGCGCCAGCAGCTCCGCGGGACAGGGGGCGCGGAATTCACCCCTCCACTTT. This chain connects TRBV5-1 to TRBJ1-6, with 12 bases fitting TRBD1. From germline, CDR1 is SGHRS and CDR2 YFSETQ. This CDR3 spans 17 amino acids. Trimming removed 3 bases from V and 7 bases from J; junction bases left unmatched: 8.

The rearrangement links TRBV9 to TRBJ1-1, with D tentatively TRBD1 (5 bases). Per germline, CDR1 SGDLS and CDR2 YYNGEE. V dropped 0 bases and J dropped 11 bases, with 14 bases sitting between them. This CDR3 comprises 13 residues. CDR3 loop: CASSVGGTNGAFF. The CDR3, as DNA: TGTGCCAGCAGCGTAGGGGGCACCAATGGCGCTTTCTTT.

The chain links TRBV6-5 to TRBJ2-1; 8 bases agree with TRBD1. CDR1 and CDR2 (germline): MNHEY, SVGAGI. Trimming took 5 bases from V and 4 from J; bases not matched to a gene: 7. The CDR3 has 15 amino acids. DNA of the CDR3: TGTGCCAGCAGTAGTACCGGGACAGGTTACAATGAGCAGTTCTTC. It is translated as CASSSTGTGYNEQFF.

The chain has TRBV7-2 and TRBJ2-2; tentative D call: TRBD2 (5 bases). The CDR3 runs 14 residues. V shed 0 bases and J shed 5 bases, with 7 bases lying between them. Germline V CDR1 and CDR2: SGHTA, FQGNSA. CDR3 nucleotides: TGTGCCAGCAGCTTAGCGGGAGTAACCGGGGAGCTGTTTTTT. Translating it yields CASSLAGVTGELFF.

The rearrangement joins TRBV28 to TRBJ1-2; TRBD1 matches 8 bases. Germline assignment: CDR1 MDHEN and CDR2 SYDVKM. V lost 8 bases, J lost 8 bases, and 13 bases stayed unmatched. The CDR3 covers 14 residues. CDR3 sequence: CASFTPDREGGYTF. Here the CDR3 DNA reads TGTGCCAGCTTTACCCCGGACAGGGAAGGCGGCTACACCTTC.

J is TRBJ2-7 and V is TRBV11-1; D call uncertain. Trimming took 1 base from V and 1 from J, leaving 11 bases between them. Germline assignment: CDR1 SGHAT and CDR2 FQDESV (reference sequence). The CDR3 contains 15 residues. The CDR3: CASSLGGSKSYEQYF. The DNA for the CDR3 is TGTGCCAGCAGCTTAGGTGGCAGTAAGTCCTACGAGCAGTACTTC.

CDR3 loop: CASSQPTRTGNEQYF. Here the CDR3 DNA reads TGCGCCAGCAGCCAGCCAACTCGGACAGGGAACGAGCAGTACTTC. The rearrangement joins TRBV4-1 to TRBJ2-7, with 8 bases matching TRBD1. Germline V gene data show CDR1 as MGHRA and CDR2 as YSYEKL. The length of the CDR3 is 15 residues. The V gene end was trimmed by 3 bases and the J gene end by 5 bases; junction bases not matched to a gene: 9.

The gene calls are TRBV7-9 and TRBJ1-4; D gene unclear. V gave up 1 base and J gave up 6 bases, with 12 bases separating them. The germline V gene encodes CDR1 SEHNR and CDR2 FQNEAQ (reference sequence). CDR3 length: 15 amino acids. CDR3 protein: CASSLERTPDEKLFF. The CDR3 nucleotides are TGTGCCAGCAGCTTAGAGCGGACCCCGGATGAAAAACTGTTTTTT. The variable domain in full, with the rest retrieved from reference TRBV7-9 and TRBJ1-4, is DTGVSQNPRHKITKRGQNVTFRCDPISEHNRLYWYRQTLGQGPEFLTYFQNEAQLEKSRLLSDRFSAERPKGSFSTLEIQRTEQGDSAMYLCASSLERTPDEKLFFGSGTQLSVL.

The rearrangement links TRBV6-1 to TRBJ1-3; D unresolved. The CDR3 sequence is 14 residues long. From germline, CDR1 is MNHNS and CDR2 SASEGT. Trimming took 7 bases from V and 0 from J, leaving 10 bases between them. CDR3 sequence (DNA): TGTGCCAGCATACGGGAAGGCTCTGGAAACACCATATATTTT. As protein: CASIREGSGNTIYF.

The chain uses TRBV2 and TRBJ2-1; 11 bases match TRBD2. The trim removed 1 base at V and 5 bases at J, leaving 7 bases unmatched. Germline CDR1 reads SNHLY; CDR2 reads FYNNEI. This CDR3 is 17 amino acids long. The CDR3, as DNA: TGTGCCAGCAGTGAAGTAGGTAGCGGGAGGGGCGACAATGAGCAGTTCTTC. Its translation: CASSEVGSGRGDNEQFF.

V usage is TRBV15 and J usage is TRBJ1-5; TRBD1 matches at 7 bases. V shed 1 base, J shed 6 bases, and the junction held 18 bases outside the gene matches. Germline assignment: CDR1 LNHNV and CDR2 YYDKDF (reference sequence). This CDR3 region has 19 residues. In DNA, the CDR3 is TGTGCCACCAGCAGAGCTACCGGGGAGACAGGGAGTAGGTCTCAGCCCCAGCATTTT. As protein: CATSRATGETGSRSQPQHF.

V gene TRBV2 combines with J gene TRBJ2-3; D not resolved. The germline V and J ends were trimmed by 6 bases and 1 base, with 5 bases remaining between them. Per germline, CDR1 SNHLY and CDR2 FYNNEI. The CDR3 runs to 12 residues. The CDR3 nucleotides are TGTGCCAGCAGATCAGGCACAGATACGCAGTATTTT. Protein product: CASRSGTDTQYF.

The chain has TRBV7-8 and TRBJ2-3, with D tentatively TRBD1 (5 bases). V gave up 4 bases and J gave up 2 bases, with 7 bases separating them. This CDR3 has 13 amino acids. CDR1 and CDR2 (germline): SGHVS, FQNEAQ. CDR3 in amino acids: CASSYGHTDTQYF. In nucleotides, the CDR3 is TGTGCCAGCAGCTACGGACACACAGATACGCAGTATTTT. The full variable domain, its missing parts supplied by reference TRBV7-8 and TRBJ2-3, is GAGVSQSPRYKVAKRGQDVALRCDPISGHVSLFWYQQALGQGPEFLTYFQNEAQLDKSGLPSDRFFAERPEGSVSTLKIQRTQQEDSAVYLCASSYGHTDTQYFGPGTRLTVL.

The genes are TRBV2 and TRBJ1-1; 7 bases agree with TRBD1. The trim removed 0 bases at V and 8 bases at J, leaving 3 bases unmatched. CDR1 is SNHLY, CDR2 FYNNEI, per germline. The CDR3 is 13 amino acids. CDR3 region: CASSEAGGREAFF. CDR3 nucleotides: TGTGCCAGCAGTGAAGCAGGGGGCCGGGAAGCTTTCTTT.

This clone has a single count. This rearrangement joins TRBV7-6 to TRBJ2-7; 7 bases are shared with TRBD1. Germline V gene data show CDR1 as SGHVS and CDR2 as FNYEAQ. This CDR3 has 14 residues. Trimming cost V 3 bases and J 6 bases; bases outside gene matches: 8. The CDR3 nucleotides read TGTGCCAGCAGCTTGGCTGGACAGGCGGGCGAGCAGTACTTC. As protein: CASSLAGQAGEQYF.

The chain joins TRBV5-1 to TRBJ1-4; D remains unclear. CDR1 and CDR2 (germline): SGHRS, YFSETQ. Trimming took 1 base from V and 0 from J, leaving 4 bases between them. The CDR3 is 14 residues long. The CDR3, as DNA: TGCGCCAGCAGCTTGTCCTCAACTAATGAAAAACTGTTTTTT. Translated, it gives CASSLSSTNEKLFF.

The chain is built from TRBV5-5 and TRBJ2-3, with D tentatively TRBD2 (5 bases). The CDR3 contains 12 residues. Germline V gives CDR1 SGHKS, CDR2 YYEKEE (reference sequence). V was pared by 9 bases and J by 2 bases, with 10 bases between. The CDR3 spells CATHGLTDTQYF. The DNA of the CDR3 is TGTGCCACCCACGGACTCACAGATACGCAGTATTTT.

The chain couples TRBV19 to TRBJ1-1, with D unclear. The CDR3 has 14 amino acids. Trimming took off 3 bases at V and 4 bases at J, with 12 bases between the two ends. Germline V gives CDR1 LNHDA, CDR2 SQIVND (reference sequence). The CDR3 sequence is CASSMKSGGTEAFF. The CDR3 DNA is TGTGCCAGTAGTATGAAGTCCGGTGGCACTGAAGCTTTCTTT.

The chain joins TRBV13 to TRBJ2-3, with 9 bases aligning to TRBD2. The CDR3 extends over 16 amino acids. V gave up 1 base and J gave up 0 bases; unmatched junction bases: 2. The germline V gene has CDR1 PRHDT and CDR2 FYEKMQ (reference sequence). This CDR3 reads CASSLVLAGSTDTQYF. In DNA form, the CDR3 reads TGTGCCAGCAGCTTAGTACTAGCGGGTAGCACAGATACGCAGTATTTT.